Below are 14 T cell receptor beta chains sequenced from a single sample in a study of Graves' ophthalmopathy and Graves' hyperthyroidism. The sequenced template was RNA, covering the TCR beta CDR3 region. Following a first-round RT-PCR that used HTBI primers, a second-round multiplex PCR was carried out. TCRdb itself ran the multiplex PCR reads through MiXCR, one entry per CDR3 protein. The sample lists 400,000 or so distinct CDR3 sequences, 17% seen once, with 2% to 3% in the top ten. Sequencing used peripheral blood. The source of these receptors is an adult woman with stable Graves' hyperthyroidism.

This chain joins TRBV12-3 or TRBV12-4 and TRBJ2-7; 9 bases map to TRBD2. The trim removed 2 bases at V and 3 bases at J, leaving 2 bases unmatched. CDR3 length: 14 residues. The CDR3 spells CASSLLAGFYEQYF. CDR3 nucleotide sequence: TGTGCCAGCAGTTTACTAGCGGGATTCTACGAGCAGTACTTC.

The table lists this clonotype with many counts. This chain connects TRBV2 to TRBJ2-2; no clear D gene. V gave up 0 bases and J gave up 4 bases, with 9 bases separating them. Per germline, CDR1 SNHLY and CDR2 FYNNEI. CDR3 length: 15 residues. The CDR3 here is CASSEAGLSTGELFF. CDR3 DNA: TGTGCCAGCAGTGAAGCGGGTCTCAGCACCGGGGAGCTGTTTTTT.

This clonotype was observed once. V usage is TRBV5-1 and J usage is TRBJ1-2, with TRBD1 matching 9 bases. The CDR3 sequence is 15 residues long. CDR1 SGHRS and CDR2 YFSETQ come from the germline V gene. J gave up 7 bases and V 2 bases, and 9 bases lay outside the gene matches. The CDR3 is CASSFPRTGEFGYTF. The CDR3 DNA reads TGCGCCAGCAGCTTTCCTAGGACAGGGGAATTTGGCTACACCTTC.

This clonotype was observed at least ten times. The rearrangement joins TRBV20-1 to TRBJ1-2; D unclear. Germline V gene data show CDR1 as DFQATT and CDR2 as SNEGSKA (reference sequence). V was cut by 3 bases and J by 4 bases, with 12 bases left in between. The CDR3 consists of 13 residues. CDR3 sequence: CSASVVGGYGYTF. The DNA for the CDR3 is TGCAGTGCTAGTGTGGTGGGCGGCTATGGCTACACCTTC.

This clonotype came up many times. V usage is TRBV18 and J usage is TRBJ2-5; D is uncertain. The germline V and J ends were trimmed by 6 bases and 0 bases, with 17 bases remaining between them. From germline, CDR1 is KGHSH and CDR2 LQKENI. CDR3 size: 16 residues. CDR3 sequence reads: CASSETLQAYQETQYF. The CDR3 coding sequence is TGTGCCAGCTCCGAAACCCTTCAGGCTTACCAAGAGACCCAGTACTTC.

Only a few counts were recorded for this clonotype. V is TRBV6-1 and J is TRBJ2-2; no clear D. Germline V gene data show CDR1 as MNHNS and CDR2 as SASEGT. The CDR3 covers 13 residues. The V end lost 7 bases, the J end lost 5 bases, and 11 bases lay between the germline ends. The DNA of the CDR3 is TGTGCCAGCAACCCGGCCGTAACCGGGGAGCTGTTTTTT. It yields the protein CASNPAVTGELFF.

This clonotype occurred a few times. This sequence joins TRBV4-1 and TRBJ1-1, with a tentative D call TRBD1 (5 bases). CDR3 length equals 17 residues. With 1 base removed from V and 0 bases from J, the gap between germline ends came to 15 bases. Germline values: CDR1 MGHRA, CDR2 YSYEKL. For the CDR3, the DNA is TGCGCCAGCAGCCAAGGAGCAGGGTGGAGATTGAACACTGAAGCTTTCTTT. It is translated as CASSQGAGWRLNTEAFF.

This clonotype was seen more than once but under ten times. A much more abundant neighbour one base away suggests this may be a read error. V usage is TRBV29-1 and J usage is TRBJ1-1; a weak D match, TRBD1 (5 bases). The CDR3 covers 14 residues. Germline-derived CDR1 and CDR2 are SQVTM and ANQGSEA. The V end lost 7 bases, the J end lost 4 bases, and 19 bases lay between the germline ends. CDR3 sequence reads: CSEGKTVQSTEAFF. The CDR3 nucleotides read TGCAGCGAGGGAAAGACAGTTCAGAGCACTGAAGCTTTCTTT.

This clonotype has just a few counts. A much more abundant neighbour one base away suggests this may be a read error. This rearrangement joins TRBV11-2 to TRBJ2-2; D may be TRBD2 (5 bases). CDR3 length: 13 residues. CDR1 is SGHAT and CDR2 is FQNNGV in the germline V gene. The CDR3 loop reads CASSSRPTGELCF. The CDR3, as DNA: TGTGCCAGCAGCTCCCGCCCCACCGGGGAGCTGTGTTTT.

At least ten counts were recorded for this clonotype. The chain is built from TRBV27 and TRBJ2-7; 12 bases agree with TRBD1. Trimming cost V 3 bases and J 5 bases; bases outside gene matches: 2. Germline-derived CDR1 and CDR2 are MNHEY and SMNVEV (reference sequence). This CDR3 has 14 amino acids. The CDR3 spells CASSLGQGADEQYF. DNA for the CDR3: TGTGCCAGCAGTTTGGGACAGGGGGCTGACGAGCAGTACTTC.

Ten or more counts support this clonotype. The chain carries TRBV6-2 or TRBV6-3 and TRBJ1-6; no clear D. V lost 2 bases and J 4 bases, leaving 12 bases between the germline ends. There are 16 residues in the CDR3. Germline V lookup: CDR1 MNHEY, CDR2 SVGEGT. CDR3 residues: CASSYGRAGYNSPLHF. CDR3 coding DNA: TGTGCCAGCAGTTACGGGCGTGCCGGTTATAATTCACCCCTCCACTTT.

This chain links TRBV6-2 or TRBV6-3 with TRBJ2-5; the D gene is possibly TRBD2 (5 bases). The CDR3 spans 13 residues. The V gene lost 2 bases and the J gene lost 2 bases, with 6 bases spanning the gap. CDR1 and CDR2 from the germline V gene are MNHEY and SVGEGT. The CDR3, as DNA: TGTGCCAGCAGTTACGGGAGTCAAGAGACCCAGTACTTC. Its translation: CASSYGSQETQYF.

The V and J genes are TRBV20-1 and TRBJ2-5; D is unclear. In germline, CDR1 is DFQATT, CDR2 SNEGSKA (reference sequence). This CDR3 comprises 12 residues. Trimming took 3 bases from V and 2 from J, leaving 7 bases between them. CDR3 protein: CSASFQQETQYF. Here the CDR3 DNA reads TGCAGTGCTAGCTTTCAGCAAGAGACCCAGTACTTC.

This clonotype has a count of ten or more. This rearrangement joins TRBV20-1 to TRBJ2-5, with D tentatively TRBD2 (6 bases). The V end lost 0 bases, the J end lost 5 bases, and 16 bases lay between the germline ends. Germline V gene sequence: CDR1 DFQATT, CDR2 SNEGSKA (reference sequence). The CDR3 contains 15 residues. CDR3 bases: TGCAGTGCTAGAGATCGATCTGGGGGGACTGAGACCCAGTACTTC. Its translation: CSARDRSGGTETQYF.